These 9 T cell receptor beta chains were all obtained from the same sample, sequenced in a study of CD8 T cells in Susac syndrome. Random hexamers served to reverse transcribe about 0.45 to 1 ug RNA. A single record per CDR3 protein comes from TCRdb applying MiXCR to the immunoSEQ multiplex PCR reads. The table includes around 180,000 distinct CDR3 sequences, approximately 94% detected once. Source material: CD4+ T cells from PBMCs. All receptors derive from a human donor with multiple sclerosis.

The rearrangement links TRBV5-1 to TRBJ2-2; unclear D gene. The V gene's germline CDR1 is SGHRS and CDR2 YFSETQ. V lost 4 bases and J 3 bases, leaving 16 bases between the germline ends. The CDR3 extends over 16 amino acids. CDR3 sequence reads: CASSLRTASDTGELFF. The DNA of the CDR3 is TGCGCCAGCAGCCTTAGGACGGCAAGTGACACCGGGGAGCTGTTTTTT.

The genes are TRBV7-2 and TRBJ2-7; 8 nucleotides match TRBD2. This CDR3 has 15 amino acids. Germline V lookup: CDR1 SGHTA, CDR2 FQGNSA. V was clipped by 3 bases and J by 1 base; unmatched bases: 5. The CDR3 sequence: CASSLERGPSYEQYF. In nucleotides, the CDR3 is TGTGCCAGCAGCTTGGAGCGGGGGCCTTCCTACGAGCAGTACTTC.

The V and J genes are TRBV7-9 and TRBJ2-7, with 9 bases lining up with TRBD1. The ends lost 5 bases at V and 4 bases at J; junction bases unmatched: 6. The length of the CDR3 is 14 residues. Germline V gives CDR1 SEHNR, CDR2 FQNEAQ (reference sequence). CDR3 in amino acids: CASSQGQGQYEQYF. In DNA, the CDR3 is TGTGCCAGCAGCCAGGGACAGGGTCAATACGAGCAGTACTTC.

The chain couples TRBV6-6 to TRBJ1-1, with TRBD1 identical over 11 bases. The CDR3 length is 16 residues. V gave up 6 bases and J gave up 1 base; unmatched junction bases: 7. CDR1 is MNHNY, CDR2 SVGAGI, per germline (reference sequence). CDR3 in DNA: TGTGCCAGCAGAACCGGGACAGGGGGAGGGAACACTGAAGCTTTCTTT. It yields the protein CASRTGTGGGNTEAFF.

The gene calls are TRBV9 and TRBJ2-1; 8 bases map to TRBD2. In germline, CDR1 is SGDLS, CDR2 YYNGEE. V lost 0 bases, J lost 8 bases, and 4 bases stayed unmatched. The CDR3 sequence is 14 residues long. The chain's CDR3 is CASSVALAGYEQFF. The CDR3 DNA reads as TGTGCCAGCAGCGTAGCTCTAGCGGGCTATGAGCAGTTCTTC.

CDR3 region: CSWGGYTDTQYF. CDR3 sequence (DNA): TGCAGCTGGGGGGGATACACAGATACGCAGTATTTT. The J gene is TRBJ2-3, the V gene TRBV29-1; TRBD2 agrees at 7 bases. V dropped 8 bases and J dropped 2; count of bases not matched to a gene: 4. The CDR3 is 12 residues long. The germline CDR1 and CDR2 sequences are SQVTM and ANQGSEA.

This clonotype was counted once. V is TRBV5-1 and J is TRBJ1-1; TRBD1 aligns across 9 bases. CDR1 SGHRS and CDR2 YFSETQ come from the germline V gene. V gave up 0 bases and J gave up 7 bases; unmatched junction bases: 1. This CDR3 has 13 residues. The CDR3 coding sequence is TGCGCCAGCAGCTTGGGGACAGGGGATGAAGCTTTCTTT. Translation: CASSLGTGDEAFF.

V and J are TRBV9 and TRBJ2-4; perhaps TRBD1 as D (6 bases). Germline assignment: CDR1 SGDLS and CDR2 YYNGEE. V was shortened by 0 bases and J by 8 bases, with 18 bases between the two germline ends. The CDR3 runs 16 residues. The CDR3 DNA reads TGTGCCAGCAGCGTAGCTGGGGGTCAGGGGCCGGACATTCAGTACTTC. It codes for CASSVAGGQGPDIQYF.

The rearrangement joins TRBV7-9 to TRBJ2-7, with a tentative D call TRBD1 (6 bases). The germline CDR1 and CDR2 sequences are SEHNR and FQNEAQ (reference sequence). The CDR3 has 13 residues. Trimming pared 3 bases from V and 3 bases from J, leaving 9 bases between. The CDR3 region is CASSFGQLYEQYF. Here the CDR3 DNA reads TGTGCCAGCAGCTTTGGACAGCTCTACGAGCAGTACTTC.